This T cell receptor (beta chain) was obtained from a study of shared clonotypes between healthy human individuals. Study-wide points: Between a few donors, naive CD4 clonotypes were shared at a level of about 5%. Clonotypes which were not shared had lower generation probabilities than clonotypes that all four donors shared.

TCRdb's copy holds only in-frame clones and misses some; the assay was immunoSEQ multiplex PCR. This table has about 590,000 clones, 95% appearing once. With respect to this clone: Antigen unknown.

Naive CD8 cells were CD45RO-negative, positively selected for CCR7, excluding terminally differentiated effector memory CD45RA+ cells. Material for sequencing was naive CD8+ T cells sorted from blood. The sequence was obtained from a woman aged 30 to 39 in good health.

The DNA of the CDR3 is TGTGCCAGCAGTCCGTGCTCCCGAGTAGGGTACGAGCAGTACTTC. Protein sequence: CASSPCSRVGYEQYF. The chain uses TRBV2 and TRBJ2-7; D not certain. Germline CDR1 SNHLY, CDR2 FYNNEI. The V end was cut by 5 bases, the J end by 4 bases, with 18 bases between. The CDR3 is 15 amino acids.